The clone carrying this TCR beta chain appeared many times. Antigen unknown. The data stem from a study of blood T cells in healthy people across ages. Broader study findings: No one knew whether donors had CMV, which possibly confounded expanded clonotype changes.

Germline lookup yields CDR1 SGHTA and CDR2 FQGNSA. The CDR3 runs to 14 residues. Trimming left V 4 bases short and J 1 base short, with 10 bases between. The authors ran a second PCR of roughly 6 to 12 cycles using a sample-barcoded 5' primer and a J-beta primer mix. Tags on each cDNA molecule came from a template-switch adaptor with 12 random nucleotides. TCRdb reprocessed the 5' RACE reads with MiXCR, giving one entry per CDR3 protein. The data contain roughly 800,000 distinct CDR3 sequences, about 34% of them singletons. The source of this sequence is a man younger than 30 in good health. The chain links TRBV7-2 to TRBJ1-2; D is undetermined. The sample was blood. The CDR3: CASSSAPINYGYTF. As DNA, the CDR3 is TGTGCCAGCAGCTCCGCCCCGATTAACTATGGCTACACCTTC.